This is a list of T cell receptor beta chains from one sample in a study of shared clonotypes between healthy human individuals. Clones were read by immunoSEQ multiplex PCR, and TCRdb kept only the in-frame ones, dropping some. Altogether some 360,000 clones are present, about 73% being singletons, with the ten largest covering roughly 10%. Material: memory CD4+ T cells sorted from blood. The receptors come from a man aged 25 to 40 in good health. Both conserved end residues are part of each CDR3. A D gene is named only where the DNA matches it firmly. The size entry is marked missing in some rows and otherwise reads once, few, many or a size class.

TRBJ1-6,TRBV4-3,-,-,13,TGCGCCAGCAGCCAACAACGTGATTCACCCCTCCACTTT,CASSQQRDSPLHF
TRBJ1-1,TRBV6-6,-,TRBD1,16,TGTGCCAGCAGTTACTCGCCGGGACAGGGGAACACTGAAGCTTTCTTT,CASSYSPGQGNTEAFF
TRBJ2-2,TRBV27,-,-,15,TGTGCCAGCAGTTTATCTGGCCGGAGTGTGGGGGAGCTGTTTTTT,CASSLSGRSVGELFF
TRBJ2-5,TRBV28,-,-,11,TGTGCCTCGGGCTGGCAAGAGACCCAGTACTTC,CASGWQETQYF
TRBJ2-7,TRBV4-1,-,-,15,TGCGCCAGCAGCCAGGGGCTTAGCGGAACCTACGAGCAGTACTTC,CASSQGLSGTYEQYF
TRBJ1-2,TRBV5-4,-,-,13,TGTGCCAGCAGCCCTCCAACTAACTATGGCTACACCTTC,CASSPPTNYGYTF
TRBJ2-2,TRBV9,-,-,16,TGTGCCAGCAGCGTCGACATAGATGACAACACCGGGGAGCTGTTTTTT,CASSVDIDDNTGELFF
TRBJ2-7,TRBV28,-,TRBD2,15,TGTGCCAGCAAACGAGGCGGGAGGAACTCCTACGAGCAGTACTTC,CASKRGGRNSYEQYF
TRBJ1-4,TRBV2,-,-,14,TGTGCCAGCAGCAGGGCCCAAAGTGGCGAAAAACTGTTTTTT,CASSRAQSGEKLFF
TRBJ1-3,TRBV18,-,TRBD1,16,TGTGCCAGCTCACCGGACAGGGTGAGCTCTGGAAACACCATATATTTT,CASSPDRVSSGNTIYF
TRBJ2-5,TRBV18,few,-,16,TGTGCCAGCTCACCTCTTACAGGGGGGGTCGACGGTGTGCAGTACTTC,CASSPLTGGVDGVQYF
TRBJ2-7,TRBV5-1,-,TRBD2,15,TGCGCCAGCAGCCCGTCGACTAGCGGGACCTACGAGCAGTACTTC,CASSPSTSGTYEQYF
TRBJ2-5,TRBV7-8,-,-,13,TGTGCCAGCAGCTCGGGACGGCAAGAGACCCAGTACTTC,CASSSGRQETQYF
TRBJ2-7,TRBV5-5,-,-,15,TGTGCCAGCAGCCTGCGGACGGCCGTCATTTGGGAGCAGTACTTC,CASSLRTAVIWEQYF
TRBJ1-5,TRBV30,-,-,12,TGTGCCTGGAGCCCCAGTAATCAGCCCCAGCATTTT,CAWSPSNQPQHF
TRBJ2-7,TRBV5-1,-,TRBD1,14,TGCGCCAGCGAACCCGGGACAGGGGTCTACGAGCAGTACTTC,CASEPGTGVYEQYF
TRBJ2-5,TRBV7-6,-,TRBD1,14,TGTGCCAGCAGCTTGACAGGGGGCGCGGAGACCCAGTACTTC,CASSLTGGAETQYF
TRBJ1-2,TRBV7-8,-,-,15,TGTGCCAGCAGCTCCCGGGGGTCGGCTAACTATGGCTACACCTTC,CASSSRGSANYGYTF
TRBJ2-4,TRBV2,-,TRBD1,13,TGTGCCACCACCCAGGGGGCGGCGAACATTCAGTACTTC,CATTQGAANIQYF
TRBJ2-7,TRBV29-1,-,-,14,TGCAGCGTTGGTTCTAGGGGTAGATCCTACGAGCAGTACTTC,CSVGSRGRSYEQYF
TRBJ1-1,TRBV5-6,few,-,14,TGTGCCAGCAGCTATTACCAGGGGAACACTGAAGCTTTCTTT,CASSYYQGNTEAFF
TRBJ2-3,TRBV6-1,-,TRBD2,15,TGTGCCAGCACCGAAGGTGCGGGAGCGACAGATACGCAGTATTTT,CASTEGAGATDTQYF
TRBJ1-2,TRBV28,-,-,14,TGTGCCAGCAGTAGCGGCGGCGATTTCTATGGCTACACCTTC,CASSSGGDFYGYTF
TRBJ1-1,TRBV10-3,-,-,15,TGTGCCATCAGTGGGGCTAACGGGGGGGACACTGAAGCTTTCTTT,CAISGANGGDTEAFF
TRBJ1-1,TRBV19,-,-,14,TGTGCCAGTAGCCCCCAAGCGGAGAACACTGAAGCTTTCTTT,CASSPQAENTEAFF
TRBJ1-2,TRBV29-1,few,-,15,TGCAGCGTTGTACCAGTAAAGGGGGGTAACTATGGCTACACCTTC,CSVVPVKGGNYGYTF
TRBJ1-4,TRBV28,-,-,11,TGTGCCAGCAGTTTCAATGAAAAACTGTTTTTT,CASSFNEKLFF
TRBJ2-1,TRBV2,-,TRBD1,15,TGTGCCAGCAGTCTCGGGGACAGGGGTTACAATGAGCAGTTCTTC,CASSLGDRGYNEQFF
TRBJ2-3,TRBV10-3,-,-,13,TGTGCCATCAGTGGAAGTCAGGCAGATACGCAGTATTTT,CAISGSQADTQYF
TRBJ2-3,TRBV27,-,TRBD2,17,TGTGCCAGCAGTTTCGCCGGACGCGGGACTAGCCAAGATACGCAGTATTTT,CASSFAGRGTSQDTQYF
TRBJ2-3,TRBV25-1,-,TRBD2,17,TGTGCCAGCAGTGAAACACAGACTAGCGGGAGACAAGATACGCAGTATTTT,CASSETQTSGRQDTQYF
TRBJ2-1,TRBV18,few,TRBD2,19,TGTGCCAGCTCACGGAGGGGCGGGAGTGTCGAGGTTCTTGACAATGAGCAGTTCTTC,CASSRRGGSVEVLDNEQFF
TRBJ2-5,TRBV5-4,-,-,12,TGTGCCAGCAGCCAAGGAGGTGGGACCCAGTACTTC,CASSQGGGTQYF
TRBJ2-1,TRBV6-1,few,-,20,TGTGCCAGCAGTGTGGGTTGGGGCAGGGAGGCGAAGGGCTCCTACAATGAGCAGTTCTTC,CASSVGWGREAKGSYNEQFF
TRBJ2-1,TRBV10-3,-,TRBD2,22,TGTGCCATCAGTGAAGTTGGCGGGGGGACAGGTCGACTAGCGGGAGGAATCGATGAGCAGTTCTTC,CAISEVGGGTGRLAGGIDEQFF
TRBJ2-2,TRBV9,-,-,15,TGTGCCAGCAGCGTAGGTATAGGGTCGGACGGGGAGCTGTTTTTT,CASSVGIGSDGELFF
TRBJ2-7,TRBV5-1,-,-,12,TGCGCCAGCAGCTTGACAGCCTACGAGCAGTACTTC,CASSLTAYEQYF
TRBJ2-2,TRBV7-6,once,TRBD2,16,TGTGCCAGCAGCTTATTTCTAGCGGGACAAACCGGGGAGCTGTTTTTT,CASSLFLAGQTGELFF
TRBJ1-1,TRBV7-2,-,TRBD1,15,TGTGCCAGCAGCGCCGGGGACAGACGGAACACTGAAGCTTTCTTT,CASSAGDRRNTEAFF
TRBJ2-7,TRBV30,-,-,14,TGTGCCTGGAGCCCGGGACGCAGCTTCTACGAGCAGTACTTC,CAWSPGRSFYEQYF
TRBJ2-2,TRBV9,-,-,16,TGTGCCAGCAGCGACGACAGAGCACCGAACACCGGGGAGCTGTTTTTT,CASSDDRAPNTGELFF
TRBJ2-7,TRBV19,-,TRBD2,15,TGTGCCAGTAGTATGAGCGGGAGTTCCAGCAACGAGCAGTACTTC,CASSMSGSSSNEQYF
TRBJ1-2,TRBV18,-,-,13,TGTGCCAGCTCACCAGGGTCTGGCTATGGCTACACCTTC,CASSPGSGYGYTF
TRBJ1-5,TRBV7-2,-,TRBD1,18,TGTGCCAGCAGCTTAGGCGGGACAGAGACTTATAGCAATCAGCCCCAGCATTTT,CASSLGGTETYSNQPQHF
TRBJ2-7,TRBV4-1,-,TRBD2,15,TGCGCCAGCAGCCTTGGGACTACCTTCTCCTACGAGCAGTACTTC,CASSLGTTFSYEQYF
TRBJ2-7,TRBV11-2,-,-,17,TGTGCCAGCAGCTTAACGTTTCAACCAGCGATCGTCTACGAGCAGTACTTC,CASSLTFQPAIVYEQYF
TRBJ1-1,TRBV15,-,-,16,TGTGCCACCAGCAGAGGATATGTGGCGGGGAACGCTGAAGCTTTCTTT,CATSRGYVAGNAEAFF
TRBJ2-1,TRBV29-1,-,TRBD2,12,TGCAGCGGCCGTAGCGGGCCGAATGAGCAGTTCTTC,CSGRSGPNEQFF
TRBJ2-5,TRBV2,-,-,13,TGTGCCTTACAGGGTGGAGTGACCGAGACCCAGTACTTC,CALQGGVTETQYF
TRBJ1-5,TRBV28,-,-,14,TGTGCCAGCAGTTTGGGGGGGCACAATCAGCCCCAGCATTTT,CASSLGGHNQPQHF
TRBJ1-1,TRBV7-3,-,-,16,TGTGCCAGCAGTCCTACAGGTGCCTCGTGGACCACTGAAGCTTTCTTT,CASSPTGASWTTEAFF
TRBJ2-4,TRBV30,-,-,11,TGTGCCTGGACCGCAAAAAACATTCAGTACTTC,CAWTAKNIQYF
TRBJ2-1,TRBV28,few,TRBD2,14,TGTGCCTCAATCCCTAGCGGGAGGAATGATGAGCAGTTCTTC,CASIPSGRNDEQFF
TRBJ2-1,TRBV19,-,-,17,TGTGCCAGTAGTATTTTCCTGGTGGGGAGCTCCTACAATGAGCAGTTCTTC,CASSIFLVGSSYNEQFF
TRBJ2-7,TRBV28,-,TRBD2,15,TGTGCCAGCAGTAACCCGTCTAGCGGAGACTACGAGCAGTACTTC,CASSNPSSGDYEQYF